This TCR beta chain comes out of a study of CD8 T cells in ankylosing spondylitis. This clonotype was counted between two and nine times. Its target is unknown. Quantitative 5'-RACE with molecular barcodes was used to make the TCR beta libraries. MiXCR, applied by TCRdb to the 5' RACE reads, yields one record per CDR3 protein. The sample consists of hundreds of thousands of distinct CDR3 sequences, about 11% of them appearing once. Broader study findings: What seemed typical of ankylosing spondylitis blood was a TCR beta motif built from several highly homologous variants. Reactive arthritis synovial fluid and blood were previously reported to contain some motif variants.

This TCR came from a male donor with ankylosing spondylitis. The sample taken for sequencing was blood, either unsorted or a sorted T cell fraction (not recorded which).

CDR3 sequence: CSARTDGTMQGYTF. The CDR3 bases are TGCAGTGCTAGAACGGACGGCACAATGCAGGGCTACACCTTC. V usage is TRBV20-1 and J usage is TRBJ1-2, with D unresolved. This CDR3 region has 14 residues. Looked up from germline, CDR1 is DFQATT and CDR2 is SNEGSKA (reference sequence). V was shortened by 2 bases and J by 8 bases, with 18 bases between the two germline ends.